Listed here is a single T cell receptor (beta chain). Per the original methods: By means of reference gene primer amplification, nucleated cell counts were estimated. The method was immunoSEQ multiplex PCR; TCRdb's version includes in-frame clones alone and lacks a portion of them. Clonal size and the V and J genes are those of that table, whereas D and trimming came from the DNA. The data show around 330,000 clones, approximately 90% seen once. This sample is part of a study of blood T cell repertoires in COVID-19. Study-wide background: T cells, B-cell-depleted T cells, or PBMCs provided the cDNA or gDNA that served as material.

Two consecutive negative NP/OP PCR tests, clearance, or resolved symptoms defined Cohort 3 recovery. The V and J ends lost 4 bases and 3 bases respectively, with 11 bases between them. The CDR3 sequence is 13 residues long. CDR1 is SGHRS, CDR2 YFSETQ, per germline. Sequencing was carried out using PBMCs or T cells enriched from blood (not recorded which). The chain carries TRBV5-1 and TRBJ2-7; TRBD1 might be the D (5 bases). The origin of this receptor is a woman aged 18-29 years who had recovered from COVID-19. The CDR3 sequence is CASSVSTGYEQYF. DNA for the CDR3: TGCGCCAGCAGCGTATCTACAGGCTACGAGCAGTACTTC. Together with reference TRBV5-1 and TRBJ2-7, the CDR3 gives the full variable domain: KAGVTQTPRYLIKTRGQQVTLSCSPISGHRSVSWYQQTPGQGLQFLFEYFSETQRNKGNFPGRFSGRQFSNSRSEMNVSTLELGDSALYLCASSVSTGYEQYFGPGTRLTVT.